A selection of T cell receptor beta chains follows, all from one sample in a study of blood T cell repertoires in COVID-19. Using immunoSEQ multiplex PCR, the repertoire was profiled, and TCRdb retains in-frame clones only, with some absent. Here the sample spans some 330,000 clones, roughly 88% being singletons. The sample comprised peripheral blood. The receptor set was obtained from a woman aged 50 to 60 with active or convalescent COVID-19. CDR3s include the opening cysteine and the closing phenylalanine or tryptophan. D genes are given only for firm matches. Only part of the rows carry a size: once, few, many, or a class if the clone is expanded.

length	V	J	D	size	DNA	CDR3
14	TRBV5-1	TRBJ2-3	.	.	TGCGCCAGCAGCCTCGGAGGGATCACAGATACGCAGTATTTT	CASSLGGITDTQYF
13	TRBV7-8	TRBJ1-1	TRBD1	.	TGTGCCAGCACCCAAGACAGGGACGGAGAAGCTTTCTTT	CASTQDRDGEAFF
17	TRBV4-1	TRBJ2-7	TRBD2	.	TGCGCCAGCAGCCAAGTTCTAGCGGGAGTAGGTATCCACGAGCAGTACTTC	CASSQVLAGVGIHEQYF
14	TRBV7-8	TRBJ2-7	TRBD1	.	TGTGCCAGCAGCTTCTTCGGACAGGGGGCGGAGCAGTACTTC	CASSFFGQGAEQYF
15	TRBV6-5	TRBJ2-7	TRBD1	.	TGTGCCAGCAGCACCACCCCCGGACAGGTCTACGAGCAGTACTTC	CASSTTPGQVYEQYF
15	TRBV5-1	TRBJ2-3	.	once	TGCGCCAGCAGCTCCAGGGCACTTAGCACAGATACGCAGTATTTT	CASSSRALSTDTQYF
13	TRBV14	TRBJ1-1	.	.	TGTGCCAGCAGCCCCCTCGGGTACACTGAAGCTTTCTTT	CASSPLGYTEAFF
16	TRBV29-1	TRBJ2-1	TRBD1	few	TGCAGCGTTGAAGATCCCAACAGGGGTGGATACAATGAGCAGTTCTTC	CSVEDPNRGGYNEQFF
13	TRBV2	TRBJ1-2	TRBD1	.	TGTGCCAGCAGTTCGGACAGGGACTATGGCTACACCTTC	CASSSDRDYGYTF
16	TRBV6-4	TRBJ1-4	.	.	TGTGCCAGCAGTGACAAAAGGGCAGGGGACAATGAAAAACTGTTTTTT	CASSDKRAGDNEKLFF
15	TRBV4-2	TRBJ2-3	TRBD2	once	TGTGCCAGCAGCCTAGGACTAGCGGGGGCCTCGGAGCAGTATTTT	CASSLGLAGASEQYF
13	TRBV18	TRBJ1-1	.	.	TGTGCCAGCTCAGACCAGGGTATCACTGAAGCTTTCTTT	CASSDQGITEAFF
15	TRBV24-1	TRBJ2-3	TRBD2	.	TGTGCCACCAGTGAAGCGGGACGGGGCACAGATACGCAGTATTTT	CATSEAGRGTDTQYF
13	TRBV4-3	TRBJ2-5	.	.	TGCGCCAGCAGCCAAGTAGGGACTGAGACCCAGTACTTC	CASSQVGTETQYF
15	TRBV3-1/TRBV3-2	TRBJ2-1	.	once	TGTGCCAGCAGCCAAGGTACGAAGCCAGGCAATGAGCAGTTCTTC	CASSQGTKPGNEQFF
14	TRBV19	TRBJ1-5	.	.	TGTGCCAGTAGTATTCAGGAGGCGAATCAGCCCCAGCATTTT	CASSIQEANQPQHF
18	TRBV29-1	TRBJ2-4	TRBD2	.	TGCAGCGTCTTGAGTAGCGGGGGGGCCAAGTTAGCCAAAAACATTCAGTACTTC	CSVLSSGGAKLAKNIQYF
13	TRBV9	TRBJ1-2	.	.	TGTGCCAGCAGCAAACGACAGGACTATGGCTACACCTTC	CASSKRQDYGYTF
20	TRBV6-1	TRBJ2-7	TRBD2	once	TGTGCCAGCAGTGACCTTACCCACAGACTAGCGGGAGGGACCCCCCACGAGCAGTACTTC	CASSDLTHRLAGGTPHEQYF
14	TRBV25-1	TRBJ1-1	.	.	TGTGCCAGCAGTGAGCATTCTATGAACACTGAAGCTTTCTTT	CASSEHSMNTEAFF
14	TRBV5-4	TRBJ1-5	.	.	TGTGCCAGCAGCCTGCAGGGGCACGGTCAGCCCCAGCATTTT	CASSLQGHGQPQHF
19	TRBV4-1	TRBJ2-5	TRBD2	.	TGCGCCAGCAGCCAAGAGACTAGCGGGGTTATACCGTACCAAGAGACCCAGTACTTC	CASSQETSGVIPYQETQYF